What follows describes a single T cell receptor (beta chain). The antigen remains unidentified. The CDR3 extends over 12 amino acids. V gave up 0 bases and J gave up 9 bases, with 6 bases separating them. Germline CDR1 and CDR2: PRHDT and FYEKMQ (reference sequence). This specimen belongs to a study of radiotherapy plus CTLA-4 blockade in lung cancer. Here immunoSEQ multiplex PCR was the method, and the copy in TCRdb shows in-frame clones only, minus some. The sample includes about 49,000 clones, approximately 79% of them seen just once. Study-wide results and limits: TCR clones from tumors expanded in blood after radiotherapy plus ipilimumab. Reported findings show early blood T cell clone dynamics, with interferon-beta, best predicted response.

The clonotype comes from a human donor with non-small cell lung cancer who had stable disease on radiotherapy plus ipilimumab. This chain links TRBV13 with TRBJ2-1, with a weak D call TRBD2 (5 bases). Material: peripheral blood, obtained from a patient treated with radiotherapy plus ipilimumab. The CDR3 spells CASSLGRGEQFF. The CDR3 bases are TGTGCCAGCAGCTTAGGTCGGGGTGAGCAGTTCTTC.